Listed below are T cell receptor beta chains from one sample, sequenced in a study of blood T cells in healthy people across ages. TCRdb re-called the 5' RACE reads through MiXCR, storing one row per CDR3 protein. The sample yields approximately 1.5 million distinct CDR3 sequences, less than 45% seen once. The source material was blood. The receptors come from a woman between 18 and 29 years old in good health. Each CDR3 is given with its conserved first and last residue. A D gene is named only where the DNA matches it firmly. Some rows have no size entry. The others give once, few or many, or a class for an expanded clone.

clone size	V gene	J gene	D gene	CDR3 DNA	CDR3 protein
once	TRBV6-1	TRBJ1-1	-	TGTGCAAGCAGTGAATCGCACAGGTGGGGCACTGAAGCTTTCTTT	CASSESHRWGTEAFF
-	TRBV28	TRBJ2-1	-	TGTGCCAGCAGTTTATGGGGGCGGAATGAGCAGTTCTTC	CASSLWGRNEQFF
-	TRBV28	TRBJ1-2	-	TGTGCCACCAGGGGTAACTATGGCTACACCTTC	CATRGNYGYTF
-	TRBV3-1	TRBJ2-7	TRBD1	TGTGCCAGCAGCCCTGGACAGGTCCACTACGAGCAGTACTTC	CASSPGQVHYEQYF
-	TRBV7-2	TRBJ1-4	TRBD1	TGTGCCAGCAGCTCACAGGGGATCAATGAAAAACTGTTTTTT	CASSSQGINEKLFF
-	TRBV4-3	TRBJ2-1	-	TGCGCCAGCAGCCAAGGATGGCGCTCCTACAATGAGCAGTTCTTC	CASSQGWRSYNEQFF
-	TRBV20-1	TRBJ2-7	-	TGCAGTGCTACGCGGGACTTATACGAGCAGTACTTC	CSATRDLYEQYF
-	TRBV27	TRBJ2-7	-	TGTGCCAGCAGTTGGGGGGACCCCCGCTGGGATGAGCAGTACTTC	CASSWGDPRWDEQYF
-	TRBV20-1	TRBJ1-1	-	TGCAGTGCTGCGCCAATTGGGACGGAGAGAGAAGCTTTCTTT	CSAAPIGTEREAFF
-	TRBV12-3/TRBV12-4	TRBJ1-1	TRBD1	TGTGCCAGCAGTCCCCGGACAGGAGCGAACACTGAAACTTTCTTT	CASSPRTGANTETFF
few	TRBV12-3/TRBV12-4	TRBJ2-5	-	TGTGCCAGCAGTTACAGGGTGACGGAGACCCAGTACTTC	CASSYRVTETQYF
-	TRBV5-4	TRBJ2-1	TRBD2	TGTGCCAGCAGCTTTGCGGGGAGGGAGACCCAGTTCTTC	CASSFAGRETQFF
few	TRBV7-2	TRBJ2-1	-	TGTGCCAGCAGCCCCAATAGCGGTAGCTACAATGAGCAGTTCTTC	CASSPNSGSYNEQFF
once	TRBV2	TRBJ2-1	TRBD1	TGTGCCAGTAGGACAGGGGGCGCCTACAATGAGCAGTTCTTC	CASRTGGAYNEQFF
few	TRBV7-9	TRBJ1-1	-	TGTGCCACCGTCCGAGGGGGACGGACTGAAGCTTTCTTT	CATVRGGRTEAFF
few	TRBV9	TRBJ2-1	-	TGTGCCAGCAGCGTAGTGGGGGCCCAATCCTACAATGAGCAGTTCTTC	CASSVVGAQSYNEQFF
few	TRBV24-1	TRBJ2-3	TRBD2	TGTGCCACCAGTGATGAGCGGGGGACAGATACGCAGTATTTT	CATSDERGTDTQYF
-	TRBV21-1	TRBJ2-5	-	TGTGCCAGTCACAAAGGACTAGCGGTTCAGGGGACCCAGTACTTC	CASHKGLAVQGTQYF
few	TRBV29-1	TRBJ2-1	-	TGCAGCGTTGAAGGGACAACCTACAATGAGCAGTTCTTC	CSVEGTTYNEQFF
-	TRBV6-5	TRBJ2-1	-	TGTGCCAGCAGTTCGGGCATTGAGCAGTTCTTC	CASSSGIEQFF
-	TRBV12-3/TRBV12-4	TRBJ2-3	TRBD2	TGTGCCAGCAGTTTGGGACTATTTCCAGATACGCAGTATTTT	CASSLGLFPDTQYF
few	TRBV12-5	TRBJ1-4	-	TGTGCTAGTGGTTTCGGCCTATTCCCTTCTAATGAAAAACTGTTTTTT	CASGFGLFPSNEKLFF
-	TRBV5-1	TRBJ2-5	TRBD1	TGCGCCAGCAGCTACCGGGACAGGGTCCAAGAGACCCAGTACTTC	CASSYRDRVQETQYF
-	TRBV27	TRBJ1-2	TRBD1	TGTGCCAGCCGCGACCGGGGACAGGGCTTCTATGGCTACACCTTC	CASRDRGQGFYGYTF
-	TRBV9	TRBJ2-7	-	TGTGCCAGCAGCGTAGACCCCCAGGGAACGAACGAGCAGTACTTC	CASSVDPQGTNEQYF
few	TRBV27	TRBJ2-1	TRBD1	TGTGCCAGCAGTCCAACGACAGGGCTCGTGTTCTTC	CASSPTTGLVFF
-	TRBV19	TRBJ1-1	-	TGTGCCAGTAGTGCCAGTTGGGGGAACACTGAAGCTTTCTTT	CASSASWGNTEAFF
-	TRBV19	TRBJ2-1	-	TGTGCCAGTAGCCTGGCGGGAACATCTGAGCAGTTCTTC	CASSLAGTSEQFF
-	TRBV12-3/TRBV12-4	TRBJ1-1	TRBD1	TGTGCCAGCGGACGGACAGGGACGAGCACTGAAGCTTTCTTT	CASGRTGTSTEAFF
few	TRBV24-1	TRBJ2-1	TRBD1	TGTGCCACCCAGGACAGGGCGGCCTACAATGAGCAGTTCTTC	CATQDRAAYNEQFF
once	TRBV29-1	TRBJ2-1	-	TGCAGCGTTGAAGTGATACCCCTAGGATTCTACAATGAGCAGTTCTTC	CSVEVIPLGFYNEQFF
-	TRBV29-1	TRBJ2-7	-	TGCAGCGTTAAGTCTCTTGCCTACGAGCAGTACTTC	CSVKSLAYEQYF
-	TRBV4-3	TRBJ2-7	TRBD2	TGCGCCAGCAGCCAAGAGATGGGACTACAGCAGTACTTC	CASSQEMGLQQYF
-	TRBV6-1	TRBJ2-5	TRBD2	TGTGCCAGCAGCCGACTAGCGGGAACCTACAATGAGCAGTACTTC	CASSRLAGTYNEQYF
-	TRBV11-2	TRBJ2-1	-	TGTGCCAGCAGCTTGCCCAGGTCCCAGGAGCCCGTCTACAATGAGCAGTTCTTC	CASSLPRSQEPVYNEQFF
many	TRBV28	TRBJ2-1	TRBD2	TGTGCCAGCAGTCTAGCGGGAGGGCCGGTTCCCAAGCAGTTCTTC	CASSLAGGPVPKQFF
-	TRBV27	TRBJ1-5	-	TGTGCCAGCAGCCCCACAGGAGGCCTCAATCGGCCCCAGCATTTT	CASSPTGGLNRPQHF
-	TRBV9	TRBJ2-1	TRBD2	TGTGCCAGCACCGCAGGGGTTGGGACTAGCGGGAGAGGCCAGTTCTTC	CASTAGVGTSGRGQFF
-	TRBV3-1	TRBJ1-1	-	TGTGCCAGCAGCCAAGGGGAGTGGGTTACTGAAGCTTTCTTT	CASSQGEWVTEAFF
-	TRBV2	TRBJ2-7	-	TGTGCCAGCAGATCACCCAGGGTTCCCTACGAGCAGTACTTC	CASRSPRVPYEQYF
many	TRBV7-2	TRBJ2-7	-	TGTGCCAGCAGCAGGGGGGCATCATCCTACGAGCAGTACTTC	CASSRGASSYEQYF
few	TRBV7-2	TRBJ2-3	TRBD2	TGTGCCAGCAGCTTAGGACTAGCGGGGGGCCGAACCTTCACAGATACGCAGTATTTT	CASSLGLAGGRTFTDTQYF
-	TRBV9	TRBJ2-4	TRBD1	TGTGCCAGCAGCGCCGATCGACAGGGGAACATTCAGTACTTC	CASSADRQGNIQYF
-	TRBV6-2/TRBV6-3	TRBJ2-1	TRBD2	TGTGCCAGCAGTTCTCCTGCCTCTGCCATAGCGGGGCTGAACAATGAGCAGTTCTTC	CASSSPASAIAGLNNEQFF
few	TRBV27	TRBJ1-5	-	TGTGCCAGCAGTTTATCTGAGAATCAGCCCCAGCATTTT	CASSLSENQPQHF
-	TRBV6-1	TRBJ1-2	-	TGTGCCACATCTGAGGAAGAGGACTATGGCCACACCTTC	CATSEEEDYGHTF